The entry below gives a single TCR beta chain sequence along with its context. The sample originates from a study of cytomegalovirus exposure and HLA in healthy donors. Vbeta (60) and Jbeta (13) primers were used in the PCR. Assay used: immunoSEQ multiplex PCR; TCRdb lists only in-frame clones, some missing. The profile shows approximately 100,000 clones, 74% of them singletons. Germline V gene sequence: CDR1 MGHRA, CDR2 YSYEKL. V was pared by 6 bases and J by 7 bases, with 15 bases between. This CDR3 has 14 residues. The chain carries TRBV4-1 and TRBJ2-2; D unclear. The sequence was collected from a man over 45 in good health and CMV-seropositive. The sequenced sample was PBMCs. This CDR3 is CASRRTEENGELFF. The CDR3 region has the DNA TGCGCCAGCAGGCGAACAGAAGAGAACGGGGAGCTGTTTTTT.